The table lists the clone carrying this T cell receptor beta chain with a count of one. The CDR3 is made up of 16 amino acids. The V gene lost 3 bases and the J gene lost 0 bases, with 12 bases spanning the gap. Germline V gene data show CDR1 as LNHDA and CDR2 as SQIVND (reference sequence). The sample originates from a study of blood T cell repertoires in COVID-19. Up to 2 weeks before entering the study, exposed participants had met a COVID-19 case. Some clones are missing from TCRdb's copy, which holds only in-frame ones; the method was immunoSEQ multiplex PCR. The sample carries around 400,000 clones, roughly nine tenths recorded once.

The sequence was collected from a woman in her thirties or forties who had been exposed to COVID-19. The sequencing input was PBMCs or T cells enriched from blood (not recorded which). The chain is built from TRBV19 and TRBJ1-3, with no clear D. CDR3: CASSISTVTSGNTIYF. The DNA for the CDR3 is TGTGCCAGTAGTATTTCCACAGTGACCTCTGGAAACACCATATATTTT.